This TCR beta chain was observed in a study of cytomegalovirus exposure and HLA in healthy donors. Overall study: An earlier analysis found fewer than 120 million unique TCR beta sequences from 150 million to 200 million T cells. General observations from the study: Sequencing likely produced, as an artifact, a cluster of highly shared sequence variants.

With regard to this clone: Its specificity is unknown.

The PCR ran on 60 Vbeta and 13 Jbeta primers. The repertoire was sequenced with immunoSEQ multiplex PCR; TCRdb's copy has only in-frame clones and lacks some. The sample records under 150,000 clones, approximately 80% being singletons. CDR1 is GTSNPN, CDR2 SVGIG, per germline (reference sequence). Trimming shortened V by 3 bases and J by 8 bases, and 7 bases separated the two germline ends. This CDR3 contains 11 residues. Sequencing was carried out using PBMCs. The TCR originated in a man in his forties or fifties in good health and CMV-seronegative. The chain recombines TRBV30 with TRBJ1-4; no definite D call. CDR3 DNA: TGTGCCTGGAGGGAGGACGAAAAACTGTTTTTT. It codes for CAWREDEKLFF.